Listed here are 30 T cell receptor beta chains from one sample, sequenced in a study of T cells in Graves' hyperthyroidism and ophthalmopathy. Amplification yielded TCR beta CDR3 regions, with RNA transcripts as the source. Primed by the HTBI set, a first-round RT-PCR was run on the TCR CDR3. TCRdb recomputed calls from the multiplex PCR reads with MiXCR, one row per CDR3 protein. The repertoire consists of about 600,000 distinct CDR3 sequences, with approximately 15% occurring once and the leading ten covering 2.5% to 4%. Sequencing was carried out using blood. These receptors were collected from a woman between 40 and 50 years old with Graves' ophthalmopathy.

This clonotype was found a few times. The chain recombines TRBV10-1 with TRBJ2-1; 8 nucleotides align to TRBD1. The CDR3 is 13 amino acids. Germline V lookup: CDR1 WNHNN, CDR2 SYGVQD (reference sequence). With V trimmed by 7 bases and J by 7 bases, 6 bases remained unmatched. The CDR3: CASTRGPVNEQFF. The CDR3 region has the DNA TGCGCCAGCACCAGGGGGCCGGTGAATGAGCAGTTCTTC.

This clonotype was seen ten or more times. CDR3 sequence reads: CASSPGIAGMDEQFF. CDR3 DNA: TGTGCCAGCAGCCCAGGGATCGCAGGGATGGATGAGCAGTTCTTC. V and J are TRBV7-9 and TRBJ2-1; a weak D match, TRBD1 (5 bases). Germline CDR1 and CDR2: SEHNR and FQNEAQ (reference sequence). Trimming stripped 5 bases from V and 8 bases from J, with 19 bases between. This CDR3 comprises 15 residues.

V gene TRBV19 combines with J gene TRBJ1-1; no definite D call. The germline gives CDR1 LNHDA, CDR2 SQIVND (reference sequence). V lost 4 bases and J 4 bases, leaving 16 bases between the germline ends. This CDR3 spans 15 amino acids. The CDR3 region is CASSTWAAGGTEAFF. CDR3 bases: TGTGCCAGTAGTACGTGGGCCGCCGGCGGCACTGAAGCTTTCTTT.

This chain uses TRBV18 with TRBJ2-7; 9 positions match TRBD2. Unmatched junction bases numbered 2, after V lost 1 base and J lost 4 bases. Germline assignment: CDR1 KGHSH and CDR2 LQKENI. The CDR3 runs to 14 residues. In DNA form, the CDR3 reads TGTGCCAGCTCACCACAGACTAGCGGATACGAGCAGTACTTC. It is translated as CASSPQTSGYEQYF.

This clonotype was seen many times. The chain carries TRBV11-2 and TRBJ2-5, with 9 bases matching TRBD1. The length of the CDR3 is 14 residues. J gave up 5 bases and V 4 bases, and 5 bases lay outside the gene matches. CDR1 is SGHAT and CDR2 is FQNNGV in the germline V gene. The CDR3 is CASSSGTGLETQYF. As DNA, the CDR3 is TGTGCCAGCAGCTCCGGGACAGGGTTGGAGACCCAGTACTTC.

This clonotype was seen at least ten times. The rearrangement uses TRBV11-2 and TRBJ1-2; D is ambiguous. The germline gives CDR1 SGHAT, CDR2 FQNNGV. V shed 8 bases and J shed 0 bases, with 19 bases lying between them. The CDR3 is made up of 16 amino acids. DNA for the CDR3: TGTGCCAGCCGTGCTGCGGCAGCTTCAGCTAACTATGGCTACACCTTC. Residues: CASRAAAASANYGYTF.

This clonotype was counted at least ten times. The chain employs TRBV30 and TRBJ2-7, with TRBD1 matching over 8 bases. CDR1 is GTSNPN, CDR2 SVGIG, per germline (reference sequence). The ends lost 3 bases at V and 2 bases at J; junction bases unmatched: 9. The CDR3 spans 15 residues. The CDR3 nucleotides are TGTGCCTGGAGCGATAATACAGGGGGGCCCTACGAGCAGTACTTC. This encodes CAWSDNTGGPYEQYF.

The CDR3 DNA sequence: TGTGCCAGCAGTCCCCTCGGGACTAGCGGGTCCCAGGGTTACTACGAGCAGTACTTC. Encoded protein: CASSPLGTSGSQGYYEQYF. V usage is TRBV12-3 or TRBV12-4 and J usage is TRBJ2-7, with 12 bases aligning to TRBD2. With V trimmed by 5 bases and J by 3 bases, 17 bases remained unmatched. The CDR3 consists of 19 residues.

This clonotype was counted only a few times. The CDR3 is CASSQQWTDNQPQHF. DNA of the CDR3: TGCGCCAGCAGCCAGCAATGGACGGACAATCAGCCCCAGCATTTT. This chain uses TRBV4-1 with TRBJ1-5; D is undetermined. The CDR3 is 15 residues long. Trimming stripped 3 bases from V and 3 bases from J, with 12 bases between. Germline CDR1 reads MGHRA; CDR2 reads YSYEKL.

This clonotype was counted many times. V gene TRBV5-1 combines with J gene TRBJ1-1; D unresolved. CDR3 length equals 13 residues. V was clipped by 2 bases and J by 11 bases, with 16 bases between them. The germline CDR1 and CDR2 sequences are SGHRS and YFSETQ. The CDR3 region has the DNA TGCGCCAGCAGCTTTGGGAGTCCTATTGGGGCTTTCTTT. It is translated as CASSFGSPIGAFF.

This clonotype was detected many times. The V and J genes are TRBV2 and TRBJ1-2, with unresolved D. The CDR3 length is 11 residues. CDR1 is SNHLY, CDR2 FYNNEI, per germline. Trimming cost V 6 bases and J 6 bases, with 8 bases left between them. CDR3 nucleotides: TGTGCCAGCAGCGAGGTTAATGGCTACACCTTC. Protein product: CASSEVNGYTF.

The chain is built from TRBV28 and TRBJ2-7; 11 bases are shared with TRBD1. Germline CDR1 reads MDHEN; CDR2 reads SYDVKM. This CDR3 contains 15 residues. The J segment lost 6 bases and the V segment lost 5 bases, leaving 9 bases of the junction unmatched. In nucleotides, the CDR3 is TGTGCCAGCAGTGTTGGACAGGGGGCATGGGGCGAGCAGTACTTC. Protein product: CASSVGQGAWGEQYF.

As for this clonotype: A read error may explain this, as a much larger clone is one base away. The CDR3 protein is CANSSRPSLSTDTQYF. DNA for the CDR3: TGTGCCAACAGTTCCCGTCCCTCCCTCTCCACAGATACGCAGTATTTT. V gene TRBV12-3 or TRBV12-4 combines with J gene TRBJ2-3; no firm D call. This CDR3 is built from 16 residues.

The CDR3 DNA is TGTGCCATCAGTTCGACAGGGGGAATTTCACCCCTCCACTTT. It encodes CAISSTGGISPLHF. The V and J genes are TRBV10-3 and TRBJ1-6; 9 bases map to TRBD1. The CDR3 totals 14 residues. With 5 bases clipped from V and 9 bases from J, the junction kept 5 bases outside the gene matches. Germline loops: CDR1 ENHRY, CDR2 SYGVKD.

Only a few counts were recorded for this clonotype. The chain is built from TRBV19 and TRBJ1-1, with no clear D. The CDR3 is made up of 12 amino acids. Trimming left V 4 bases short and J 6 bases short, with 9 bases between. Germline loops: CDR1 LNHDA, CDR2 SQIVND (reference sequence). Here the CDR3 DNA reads TGTGCCAGTAGTACCACAGAGGCTGAAGCTTTCTTT. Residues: CASSTTEAEAFF.

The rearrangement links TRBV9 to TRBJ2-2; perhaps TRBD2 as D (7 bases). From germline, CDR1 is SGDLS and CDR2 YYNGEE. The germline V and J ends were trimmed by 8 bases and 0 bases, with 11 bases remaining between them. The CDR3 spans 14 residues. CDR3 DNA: TGTGCCAGTGGGGGGGGGCCGAACACCGGGGAGCTGTTTTTT. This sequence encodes CASGGGPNTGELFF.

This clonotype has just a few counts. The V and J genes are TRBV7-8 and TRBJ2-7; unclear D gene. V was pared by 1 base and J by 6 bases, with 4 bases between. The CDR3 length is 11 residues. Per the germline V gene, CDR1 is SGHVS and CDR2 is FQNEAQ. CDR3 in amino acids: CASSLDPEQYF. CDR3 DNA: TGTGCCAGCAGCTTAGACCCCGAGCAGTACTTC.

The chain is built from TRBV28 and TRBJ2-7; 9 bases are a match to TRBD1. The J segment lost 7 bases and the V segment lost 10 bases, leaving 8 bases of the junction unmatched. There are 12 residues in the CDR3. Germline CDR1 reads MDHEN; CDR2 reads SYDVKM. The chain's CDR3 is CATSGQGWEQYF. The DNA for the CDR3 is TGTGCCACCTCCGGACAGGGGTGGGAGCAGTACTTC.

The DNA of the CDR3 is TGTGCCAGCAGTTACTCGCCTAGCGGGGCTTACAATGAGCAGTTCTTC. It encodes CASSYSPSGAYNEQFF. The chain employs TRBV6-5 and TRBJ2-1, with 9 bases aligning to TRBD2. In germline, CDR1 is MNHEY, CDR2 SVGAGI. The CDR3 consists of 16 residues. V dropped 0 bases and J dropped 4; count of bases not matched to a gene: 4.

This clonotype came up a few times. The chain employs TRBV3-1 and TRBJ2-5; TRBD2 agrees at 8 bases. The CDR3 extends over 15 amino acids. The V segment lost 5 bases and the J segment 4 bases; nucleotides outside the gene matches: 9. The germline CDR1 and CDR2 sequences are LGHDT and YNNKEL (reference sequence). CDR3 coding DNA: TGTGCCAGCAGCAGAGACGTTAGCGGGGTAGAGACCCAGTACTTC. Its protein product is CASSRDVSGVETQYF.

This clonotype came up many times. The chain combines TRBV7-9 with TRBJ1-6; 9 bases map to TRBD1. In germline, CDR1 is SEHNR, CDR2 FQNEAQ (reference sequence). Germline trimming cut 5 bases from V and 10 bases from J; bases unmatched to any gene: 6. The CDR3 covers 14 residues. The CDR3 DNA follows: TGTGCCAGCAGCCTCCGGGACAGGGCCTCACCCCTCCACTTT. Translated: CASSLRDRASPLHF.

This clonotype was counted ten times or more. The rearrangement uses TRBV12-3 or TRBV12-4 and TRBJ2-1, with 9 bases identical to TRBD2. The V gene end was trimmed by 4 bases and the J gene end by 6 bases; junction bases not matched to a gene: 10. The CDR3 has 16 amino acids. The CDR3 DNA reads TGTGCCAGCAGTTCCCGGACTAGCGCTTATTCCAATGAGCAGTTCTTC. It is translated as CASSSRTSAYSNEQFF.

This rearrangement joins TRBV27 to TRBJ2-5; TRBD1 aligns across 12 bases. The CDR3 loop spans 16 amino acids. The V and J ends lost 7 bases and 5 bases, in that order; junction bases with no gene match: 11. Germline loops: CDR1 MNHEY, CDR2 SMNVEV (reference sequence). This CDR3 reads CASTTPGTGGGETQYF. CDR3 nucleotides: TGTGCCAGCACCACCCCCGGGACAGGGGGCGGGGAGACCCAGTACTTC.

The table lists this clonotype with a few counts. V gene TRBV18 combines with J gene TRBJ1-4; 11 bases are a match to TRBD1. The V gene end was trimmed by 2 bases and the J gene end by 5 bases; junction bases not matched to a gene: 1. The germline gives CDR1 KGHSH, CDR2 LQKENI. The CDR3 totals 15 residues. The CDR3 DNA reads TGTGCCAGCTCACCAGGACAGGGGGCGAATGAAAAACTGTTTTTT. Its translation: CASSPGQGANEKLFF.

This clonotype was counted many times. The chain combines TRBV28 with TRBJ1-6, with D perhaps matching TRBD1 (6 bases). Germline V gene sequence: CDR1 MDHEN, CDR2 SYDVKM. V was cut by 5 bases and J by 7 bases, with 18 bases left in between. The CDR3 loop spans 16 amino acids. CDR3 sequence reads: CASSQLGGGGNSPLHF. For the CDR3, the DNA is TGTGCCAGCAGTCAATTAGGGGGGGGAGGCAATTCACCCCTCCACTTT.

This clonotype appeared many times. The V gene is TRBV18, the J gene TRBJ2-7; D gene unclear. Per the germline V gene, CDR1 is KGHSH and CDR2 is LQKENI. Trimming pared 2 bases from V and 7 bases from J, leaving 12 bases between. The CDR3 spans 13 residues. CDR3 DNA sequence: TGTGCCAGCTCACCAAACGGCGGTAGAGAGCAGTACTTC. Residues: CASSPNGGREQYF.

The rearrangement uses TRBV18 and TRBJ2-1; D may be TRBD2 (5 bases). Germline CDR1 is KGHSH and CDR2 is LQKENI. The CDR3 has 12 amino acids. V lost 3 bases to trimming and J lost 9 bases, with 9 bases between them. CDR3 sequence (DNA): TGTGCCAGCTCACCGTGGGAGTCTGAGCAGTTCTTC. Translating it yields CASSPWESEQFF.

The DNA of the CDR3 is TGTGCCACCAGGGGCGGGAGTAGCGATGAGCAGTTCTTC. Its protein product is CATRGGSSDEQFF. The chain has TRBV24-1 and TRBJ2-1; 7 nucleotides align to TRBD2. The CDR3 contains 13 residues. CDR1 is KGHDR, CDR2 SFDVKD, per germline. With 7 bases clipped from V and 8 bases from J, the junction kept 7 bases outside the gene matches.

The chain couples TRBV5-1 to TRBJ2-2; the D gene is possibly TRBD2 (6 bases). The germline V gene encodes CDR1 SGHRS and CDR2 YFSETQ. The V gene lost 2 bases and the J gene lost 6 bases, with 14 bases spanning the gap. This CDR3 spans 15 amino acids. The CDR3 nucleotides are TGCGCCAGCAGCTTCCAGGGATCGGGGGCCGGGGAGCTGTTTTTT. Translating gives CASSFQGSGAGELFF.

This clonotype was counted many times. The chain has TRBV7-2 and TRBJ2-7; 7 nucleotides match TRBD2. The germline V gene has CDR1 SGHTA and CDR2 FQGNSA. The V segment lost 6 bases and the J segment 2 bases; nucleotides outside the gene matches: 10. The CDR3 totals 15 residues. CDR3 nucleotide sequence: TGTGCCAGCAGTTGGTACCCCAGCGGGACCTACGAGCAGTACTTC. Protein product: CASSWYPSGTYEQYF.